Below are 26 T cell receptor beta chains sequenced from a single sample in a study of Ad26.COV2.S vaccination and SARS-CoV-2 variants. The assay was immunoSEQ multiplex PCR, and TCRdb's table has in-frame clones only and misses some. The data show about half a million clones, 70% to 90% seen once. Treatment meaning: roughly 20 received Ad26.COV2.S at low or high dose, single or two shots; roughly 5 received placebo; per-sample allocation not given. Repertoires come from day 63 after the first vaccine or placebo injection. Material: peripheral blood, obtained in a trial of Ad26.COV2.S vaccine versus placebo. These receptors originate from a person between 18 and 65 years old who received the Ad26.COV2.S COVID-19 vaccine or a placebo.

The V and J genes are TRBV5-1 and TRBJ2-7; TRBD1 matches 7 bases. This CDR3 region has 14 residues. The J segment lost 2 bases and the V segment lost 4 bases, leaving 6 bases of the junction unmatched. CDR1 is SGHRS, CDR2 YFSETQ, per germline. CDR3 region: CASSLQGLTYEQYF. The CDR3 nucleotides read TGCGCCAGCAGCCTACAGGGGCTGACCTACGAGCAGTACTTC.

V usage is TRBV29-1 and J usage is TRBJ1-2; D call uncertain. There are 12 residues in the CDR3. V dropped 7 bases and J dropped 0 bases, with 9 bases sitting between them. Germline CDR1 SQVTM, CDR2 ANQGSEA. CDR3 sequence: CSAESPNYGYTF. CDR3 DNA: TGCAGCGCTGAGTCCCCTAACTATGGCTACACCTTC.

The genes are TRBV3-1 (or the pseudogene TRBV3-2) and TRBJ1-1; TRBD1 is a possible D gene (6 bases). The germline gives CDR1 LGHDT, CDR2 YNNKEL (reference sequence). The CDR3 runs 15 residues. Trimming pared 4 bases from V and 3 bases from J, leaving 15 bases between. The CDR3: CASSREQGRYTEAFF. Written as DNA, the CDR3 is TGTGCCAGCAGCCGAGAACAGGGTAGGTACACTGAAGCTTTCTTT.

CDR3 protein: CAWSLGLTDTQYF. As DNA, the CDR3 is TGTGCCTGGAGTCTAGGGCTCACAGATACGCAGTATTTT. This chain links TRBV30 with TRBJ2-3, with D uncertain. CDR3 length: 13 residues. Germline lookup yields CDR1 GTSNPN and CDR2 SVGIG (reference sequence). The V end was cut by 2 bases, the J end by 2 bases, with 8 bases between.

This clone was seen a few times. This sequence joins TRBV27 and TRBJ2-3, with D perhaps being TRBD1 or TRBD2 (5 bases each). The length of the CDR3 is 12 residues. Germline-derived CDR1 and CDR2 are MNHEY and SMNVEV (reference sequence). V dropped 3 bases and J dropped 5 bases, with 6 bases sitting between them. The CDR3 region is CASSLRGDTQYF. The CDR3 DNA follows: TGTGCCAGCAGTTTGAGGGGAGATACGCAGTATTTT.

V gene TRBV29-1 combines with J gene TRBJ2-2; weak D call: TRBD2 (5 bases). The CDR3 extends over 14 amino acids. Germline assignment: CDR1 SQVTM and CDR2 ANQGSEA. The V and J ends lost 6 bases and 4 bases respectively, with 15 bases between them. The CDR3 DNA reads TGCAGCGTCTCCCAAGTGGGAGTCACCGGGGAGCTGTTTTTT. It specifies CSVSQVGVTGELFF.

This chain joins TRBV5-1 and TRBJ2-2; D remains ambiguous. This CDR3 comprises 14 residues. Trimming took 0 bases from V and 5 from J, leaving 8 bases between them. The germline V gene encodes CDR1 SGHRS and CDR2 YFSETQ. The CDR3 loop is CASSLASVTGELFF. In DNA, the CDR3 is TGCGCCAGCAGCTTGGCCTCAGTTACCGGGGAGCTGTTTTTT.

J is TRBJ2-1 and V is TRBV5-1, with D uncertain. CDR3 length equals 13 residues. The germline CDR1 and CDR2 sequences are SGHRS and YFSETQ. V dropped 0 bases and J dropped 8 bases, with 9 bases sitting between them. CDR3 bases: TGCGCCAGCAGCTTGGTAGTTGGTGATGAGCAGTTCTTC. Protein sequence: CASSLVVGDEQFF.

The chain links TRBV28 to TRBJ2-1; 7 nucleotides line up with TRBD2. Losses at the gene ends were 5 bases for V and 0 bases for J; bases not matched to a gene: 7. This CDR3 region has 16 residues. The germline V gene encodes CDR1 MDHEN and CDR2 SYDVKM. CDR3 in amino acids: CASSVLAVSSYNEQFF. In nucleotides, the CDR3 is TGTGCCAGCAGTGTCCTAGCGGTGAGCTCCTACAATGAGCAGTTCTTC. The full variable domain, its missing parts supplied by reference TRBV28 and TRBJ2-1, is DVKVTQSSRYLVKRTGEKVFLECVQDMDHENMFWYRQDPGLGLRLIYFSYDVKMKEKGDIPEGYSVSREKKERFSLILESASTNQTSMYLCASSVLAVSSYNEQFFGPGTRLTVL.

The chain couples TRBV7-2 to TRBJ1-1; TRBD1 matches at 9 bases. Germline values: CDR1 SGHTA, CDR2 FQGNSA. Germline trimming cut 8 bases from V and 7 bases from J; bases unmatched to any gene: 11. The CDR3 runs to 14 residues. The CDR3 reads CASSPQQGAGEAFF. The CDR3 DNA reads as TGTGCCAGCTCTCCGCAACAGGGGGCGGGTGAAGCTTTCTTT.

The chain recombines TRBV5-1 with TRBJ1-4, with D hard to call. V dropped 6 bases and J dropped 7 bases, with 13 bases sitting between them. The CDR3 consists of 13 residues. CDR1 is SGHRS and CDR2 is YFSETQ in the germline V gene. The CDR3 bases are TGCGCCAGCACCCTTTCGGGGAGTGAAAAACTGTTTTTT. Amino acid sequence: CASTLSGSEKLFF. Full variable domain (rest looked up from reference TRBV5-1 and TRBJ1-4): KAGVTQTPRYLIKTRGQQVTLSCSPISGHRSVSWYQQTPGQGLQFLFEYFSETQRNKGNFPGRFSGRQFSNSRSEMNVSTLELGDSALYLCASTLSGSEKLFFGSGTQLSVL.

The rearrangement uses TRBV28 and TRBJ1-1; tentatively, D is TRBD1 (6 bases). V dropped 7 bases and J dropped 1 base, with 10 bases sitting between them. The CDR3 runs to 13 residues. Germline assignment: CDR1 MDHEN and CDR2 SYDVKM. The CDR3 sequence: CASTPDRNTEAFF. CDR3 nucleotides: TGTGCCAGCACTCCGGACAGGAACACTGAAGCTTTCTTT. Variable domain in full (rest from reference TRBV28 and TRBJ1-1): DVKVTQSSRYLVKRTGEKVFLECVQDMDHENMFWYRQDPGLGLRLIYFSYDVKMKEKGDIPEGYSVSREKKERFSLILESASTNQTSMYLCASTPDRNTEAFFGQGTRLTVV.

The V call is TRBV2, the J call TRBJ1-1; D unresolved. Between the trimmed V and J ends, which lost 7 bases and 0 bases, there was a span of 15 bases. CDR3 length: 15 amino acids. Germline V gives CDR1 SNHLY, CDR2 FYNNEI. The CDR3 is CASTTRVFMNTEAFF. The DNA for the CDR3 is TGTGCCAGCACAACGCGGGTTTTCATGAACACTGAAGCTTTCTTT.

This clone was observed a handful of times. The chain has TRBV18 and TRBJ2-1; D uncertain. Germline CDR1 KGHSH, CDR2 LQKENI. The CDR3 totals 12 residues. Between the trimmed V and J ends, which lost 2 bases and 10 bases, there was a span of 9 bases. The CDR3 DNA follows: TGTGCCAGCTCACCATCTGGCGGCGAGCAGTTCTTC. Its protein is CASSPSGGEQFF.

The chain is built from TRBV4-3 and TRBJ2-1; D uncertain. The CDR3 runs 17 residues. From germline, CDR1 is LGHNA and CDR2 YSLEER. V was pared by 0 bases and J by 3 bases, with 15 bases between. The chain's CDR3 is CASSQDGLSQGYNEQFF. DNA for the CDR3: TGCGCCAGCAGCCAAGATGGGTTATCGCAAGGCTACAATGAGCAGTTCTTC.

The chain links TRBV11-3 to TRBJ2-3; TRBD2 agrees at 12 bases. This CDR3 region has 17 residues. Germline V gene sequence: CDR1 SGHNT, CDR2 YENEEA. The V segment lost 3 bases and the J segment 5 bases; nucleotides outside the gene matches: 9. The CDR3 spells CASSFGDLAGGEDTQYF. The CDR3 DNA reads TGTGCCAGCAGCTTCGGTGATCTAGCGGGGGGGGAAGATACGCAGTATTTT.

The rearrangement joins TRBV5-1 to TRBJ1-1; D may be TRBD1 (5 bases). The CDR3 is 18 amino acids. Trimming took 1 base from V and 4 from J, leaving 23 bases between them. Germline V lookup: CDR1 SGHRS, CDR2 YFSETQ. CDR3 residues: CASSLLAGPAPGVTEAFF. CDR3 DNA: TGCGCCAGCAGCTTGTTGGCAGGGCCCGCGCCAGGAGTCACTGAAGCTTTCTTT.

This clone has more than one count but fewer than ten. The rearrangement joins TRBV11-3 to TRBJ2-5; no reliable D call. Germline V gives CDR1 SGHNT, CDR2 YENEEA. CDR3 length: 13 residues. The germline V and J ends were trimmed by 1 base and 5 bases, with 8 bases remaining between them. DNA of the CDR3: TGTGCCAGCAGCTTAGGGCTCGGGGAGACCCAGTACTTC. Amino acid sequence: CASSLGLGETQYF.

This sequence joins TRBV6-6 and TRBJ2-2; no definite D call. From germline, CDR1 is MNHNY and CDR2 SVGAGI (reference sequence). The CDR3 has 15 residues. V lost 0 bases and J lost 3, with 8 bases in between. CDR3 protein: CASSYSGRYTGELFF. For the CDR3, the DNA is TGTGCCAGCAGTTACTCAGGCCGCTACACCGGGGAGCTGTTTTTT.

This clone was recorded once. V gene TRBV23-1 combines with J gene TRBJ1-5; 7 bases line up with TRBD1. TRBV23-1 is noted as an ORF with a role that remains uncertain. The CDR3 spans 15 residues. The V segment lost 1 base and the J segment 6 bases; nucleotides outside the gene matches: 6. The CDR3 sequence is CASSQLTGSCQPQHF. The CDR3 region has the DNA TGCGCCAGCAGTCAATTGACAGGGAGTTGTCAGCCCCAGCATTTT.

This clone was seen only once. The V call is TRBV2, the J call TRBJ1-1; D is unclear. Germline assignment: CDR1 SNHLY and CDR2 FYNNEI. The length of the CDR3 is 14 residues. The V end lost 4 bases, the J end lost 1 base, and 10 bases lay between the germline ends. CDR3 residues: CASSAALSNTEAFF. CDR3 in DNA: TGTGCCAGCAGTGCGGCGTTATCGAACACTGAAGCTTTCTTT. The full variable domain, rest sourced from reference TRBV2 and TRBJ1-1, is EPEVTQTPSHQVTQMGQEVILRCVPISNHLYFYWYRQILGQKVEFLVSFYNNEISEKSEIFDDQFSVERPDGSNFTLKIRSTKLEDSAMYFCASSAALSNTEAFFGQGTRLTVV.

This rearrangement joins TRBV7-2 to TRBJ1-5, with D unclear. V was clipped by 0 bases and J by 4 bases, with 1 base between them. In germline, CDR1 is SGHTA, CDR2 FQGNSA. This CDR3 has 12 amino acids. The CDR3 reads CASSLANQPQHF. The DNA for the CDR3 is TGTGCCAGCAGCTTAGCAAATCAGCCCCAGCATTTT.

This chain connects TRBV27 to TRBJ2-7; D ambiguous. Germline loops: CDR1 MNHEY, CDR2 SMNVEV (reference sequence). The CDR3 has 14 amino acids. Trimming cost V 3 bases and J 2 bases, with 11 bases left between them. CDR3 nucleotides: TGTGCCAGCAGTTTTGGGTCGTCTACCTACGAGCAGTACTTC. This codes for CASSFGSSTYEQYF.

CDR3 coding DNA: TGTGCCAGCAGCGACCTAGCGGGAGCCTACGAGCAGTACTTC. Amino acids: CASSDLAGAYEQYF. V is TRBV6-1 and J is TRBJ2-7; TRBD2 aligns across 10 bases. V shed 6 bases, J shed 2 bases, and the junction held 4 bases outside the gene matches. The CDR3 has 14 amino acids. Germline values: CDR1 MNHNS, CDR2 SASEGT.

V is TRBV6-5 and J is TRBJ1-2; D not certain. CDR1 MNHEY and CDR2 SVGAGI come from the germline V gene. The V end lost 5 bases, the J end lost 0 bases, and 10 bases lay between the germline ends. This CDR3 is 14 amino acids long. The CDR3 here is CASSTDYTNYGYTF. The CDR3 DNA follows: TGTGCCAGCAGTACAGATTATACTAACTATGGCTACACCTTC.

The chain recombines TRBV27 with TRBJ1-6, with unresolved D. The V gene lost 8 bases and the J gene lost 8 bases, with 10 bases spanning the gap. The CDR3 covers 12 residues. In germline, CDR1 is MNHEY, CDR2 SMNVEV (reference sequence). The CDR3 is CASGNIYSPLHF. The CDR3 DNA sequence: TGTGCCAGCGGTAATATTTATTCACCCCTCCACTTT.